A single sample gave rise to the 30 T cell receptor beta chains below, sequenced in a study of blood T cell repertoires in COVID-19. Clones were read by immunoSEQ multiplex PCR, and TCRdb kept only the in-frame ones, dropping some. Of roughly 290,000 clones in the sample, around nine tenths were seen once. Sequenced sample: peripheral blood. These receptors came from a woman aged 25 to 39 with COVID-19, enrolled during active disease.

The chain is built from TRBV18 and TRBJ1-3; unclear D gene. Germline CDR1 KGHSH, CDR2 LQKENI. The CDR3 extends over 13 amino acids. V was trimmed by 3 bases and J by 4 bases, leaving 7 bases between them. CDR3 nucleotide sequence: TGTGCCAGCTCACCTTCTTCGGGAAACACCATATATTTT. The encoded protein is CASSPSSGNTIYF.

J is TRBJ2-5 and V is TRBV7-2; D call uncertain. This CDR3 has 11 amino acids. The V end was cut by 4 bases, the J end by 2 bases, with 2 bases between. CDR1 is SGHTA and CDR2 is FQGNSA in the germline V gene. The CDR3 nucleotides are TGTGCCAGCAGCTCACAAGAGACCCAGTACTTC. It encodes CASSSQETQYF.

The CDR3 is CASSLYRVQTGELFF. CDR3 coding DNA: TGTGCCAGCAGTTTATACAGGGTTCAGACCGGGGAGCTGTTTTTT. The rearrangement uses TRBV28 and TRBJ2-2; D possibly corresponds to TRBD1 (6 bases). The CDR3 runs 15 residues. Trimming took 1 base from V and 5 from J, leaving 11 bases between them. Germline CDR1 reads MDHEN; CDR2 reads SYDVKM.

The CDR3 region is CSVYPSTFGANEQFF. The DNA of the CDR3 is TGCAGCGTTTACCCCTCCACCTTTGGGGCCAATGAGCAGTTCTTC. The V and J genes are TRBV29-1 and TRBJ2-1; D may be TRBD1 (5 bases). The CDR3 extends over 15 amino acids. Germline V gene sequence: CDR1 SQVTM, CDR2 ANQGSEA. The V gene lost 5 bases and the J gene lost 6 bases, with 20 bases spanning the gap.

The chain is built from TRBV19 and TRBJ2-1; 7 nucleotides line up with TRBD2. The CDR3 spans 13 residues. Trimming at V came to 6 bases and at J to 6 bases, leaving 5 bases not matched to a gene. Germline V gene lookup returns CDR1 LNHDA and CDR2 SQIVND (reference sequence). The CDR3 coding sequence is TGTGCCAGTAGCCTTAGCGGGCGCAATGAGCAGTTCTTC. Its translation: CASSLSGRNEQFF.

In this sample, this clone turned up a few times. The rearrangement uses TRBV10-1 and TRBJ2-2; a possible D gene is TRBD2 (6 bases). The germline V gene has CDR1 WNHNN and CDR2 SYGVQD (reference sequence). The CDR3 has 13 residues. CDR3 in amino acids: CVPDGSSTGELFF. The CDR3 DNA is TGCGTGCCGGACGGGAGTTCCACCGGGGAGCTGTTTTTT.

This chain's CDR3 is CAWSVGPWRSENIQYF. The CDR3 region has the DNA TGTGCCTGGAGTGTGGGGCCGTGGCGGAGCGAAAACATTCAGTACTTC. The genes are TRBV30 and TRBJ2-4, with a weak D call TRBD1 (5 bases). V shed 0 bases and J shed 5 bases, with 17 bases lying between them. Germline CDR1 GTSNPN, CDR2 SVGIG (reference sequence). The CDR3 has 16 amino acids.

The chain joins TRBV7-2 to TRBJ2-7, with 11 bases aligning to TRBD1. This CDR3 contains 15 residues. The trim removed 2 bases at V and 3 bases at J, leaving 3 bases unmatched. CDR1 and CDR2 from the germline V gene are SGHTA and FQGNSA. The CDR3, as DNA: TGTGCCAGCAGCTTAAGGGGGACAGGGGGCTACGAGCAGTACTTC. This encodes CASSLRGTGGYEQYF.

The chain uses TRBV9 and TRBJ2-7; the match to TRBD2 covers 10 bases. The CDR3 loop spans 15 amino acids. The germline gives CDR1 SGDLS, CDR2 YYNGEE. V dropped 4 bases and J dropped 3; count of bases not matched to a gene: 7. For the CDR3, the DNA is TGTGCCAGCAGCCTAGCGGGAGATCCGATCTACGAGCAGTACTTC. Translated: CASSLAGDPIYEQYF.

CDR3 in amino acids: CASSDSGFGTPLHF. The DNA of the CDR3 is TGTGCCAGCAGTGATTCAGGCTTCGGGACACCCCTCCACTTT. The chain employs TRBV2 and TRBJ1-6; no definite D call. V was shortened by 3 bases and J by 11 bases, with 14 bases between the two germline ends. The CDR3 totals 14 residues. CDR1 is SNHLY and CDR2 is FYNNEI in the germline V gene.

This clone appeared once. The rearrangement links TRBV5-5 to TRBJ2-2; the match to TRBD2 covers 13 bases. Trimming took 4 bases from V and 3 from J; bases not matched to a gene: 3. The CDR3 contains 16 residues. The V gene's germline CDR1 is SGHKS and CDR2 YYEKEE (reference sequence). CDR3 loop: CASSRGLAGYTGELFF. The CDR3 region has the DNA TGTGCCAGCAGCAGGGGACTAGCGGGATACACCGGGGAGCTGTTTTTT.

The V and J genes are TRBV5-4 and TRBJ1-4; D unresolved. V was cut by 0 bases and J by 4 bases, with 7 bases left in between. CDR3 length: 14 residues. CDR1 and CDR2 (germline): SGHNT, YYREEE (reference sequence). CDR3 in amino acids: CASSLGGRNEKLFF. As DNA, the CDR3 is TGTGCCAGCAGCTTGGGCGGTCGTAATGAAAAACTGTTTTTT.

Only one count was recorded for this clone. The rearrangement links TRBV6-5 to TRBJ2-7; D is ambiguous. CDR3 length: 11 amino acids. The V gene's germline CDR1 is MNHEY and CDR2 SVGAGI. The V gene lost 4 bases and the J gene lost 5 bases, with 6 bases spanning the gap. The CDR3: CASSSVDEQYF. The CDR3, as DNA: TGTGCCAGCAGTTCGGTCGACGAGCAGTACTTC.

CDR3 loop: CASSLAGGGPGSPLHF. The DNA for the CDR3 is TGCGCCAGCAGCTTGGCCGGGGGGGGCCCGGGTTCACCCCTCCACTTT. The chain couples TRBV5-1 to TRBJ1-6; perhaps TRBD1 as D (6 bases). The length of the CDR3 is 16 residues. Trimming pared 0 bases from V and 9 bases from J, leaving 16 bases between. Germline-derived CDR1 and CDR2 are SGHRS and YFSETQ.

V usage is TRBV4-1 and J usage is TRBJ1-2; TRBD1 aligns across 9 bases. With 1 base clipped from V and 8 bases from J, the junction kept 5 bases outside the gene matches. The CDR3 loop spans 14 amino acids. CDR1 and CDR2 from the germline V gene are MGHRA and YSYEKL. The CDR3 sequence is CASSQVLTGGGYTF. The CDR3 coding sequence is TGCGCCAGCAGCCAAGTACTTACAGGGGGCGGCTACACCTTC.

Points on this clone: The sample carries other DNA sequences with the same CDR3. The chain combines TRBV5-1 with TRBJ2-3; 14 nucleotides match TRBD2. The V gene's germline CDR1 is SGHRS and CDR2 YFSETQ. Trimming at V came to 4 bases and at J to 3 bases, leaving 4 bases not matched to a gene. The CDR3 spans 16 residues. The chain's CDR3 is CASSLTSGRATDTQYF. In nucleotides, the CDR3 is TGCGCCAGCAGCCTGACTAGCGGGAGGGCAACAGATACGCAGTATTTT.

The V gene is TRBV4-1, the J gene TRBJ1-5, with 9 bases aligning to TRBD1. From germline, CDR1 is MGHRA and CDR2 YSYEKL. Unmatched junction bases numbered 12, after V lost 2 bases and J lost 7 bases. This CDR3 is built from 17 residues. This CDR3 reads CASSQTGSGTGQQPQHF. The CDR3 coding sequence is TGCGCCAGCAGCCAAACGGGGTCCGGGACAGGGCAACAGCCCCAGCATTTT.

This chain links TRBV10-1 with TRBJ1-1; TRBD1 matches 8 bases. The trim removed 3 bases at V and 1 base at J, leaving 4 bases unmatched. Germline loops: CDR1 WNHNN, CDR2 SYGVQD (reference sequence). This CDR3 contains 15 residues. The CDR3 here is CASSDPGTGNTEAFF. The CDR3, as DNA: TGCGCCAGCAGTGACCCCGGGACAGGGAACACTGAAGCTTTCTTT.

The rearrangement joins TRBV3-1 (or the pseudogene TRBV3-2) to TRBJ2-1; 7 bases map to TRBD2. With V trimmed by 8 bases and J by 0 bases, 1 base remained unmatched. The V gene's germline CDR1 is LGHDT and CDR2 YNNKEL (reference sequence). The CDR3 contains 13 residues. The CDR3 loop reads CASRDYSYNEQFF. The CDR3 bases are TGTGCCAGCCGGGACTACTCCTACAATGAGCAGTTCTTC.

The rearrangement joins TRBV2 to TRBJ2-1, with TRBD2 identical over 7 bases. CDR3 length: 15 residues. Trimming at V came to 7 bases and at J to 4 bases, leaving 10 bases not matched to a gene. Germline V CDR1 and CDR2: SNHLY, FYNNEI. The CDR3 loop reads CASKRAGAGYNEQFF. CDR3 nucleotides: TGTGCCAGCAAGAGGGCGGGAGCAGGATACAATGAGCAGTTCTTC.

The V gene is TRBV5-1, the J gene TRBJ2-3; 7 nucleotides agree with TRBD2. CDR1 and CDR2 from the germline V gene are SGHRS and YFSETQ. The CDR3 extends over 14 amino acids. V was pared by 5 bases and J by 0 bases, with 3 bases of the junction left unmatched. This CDR3 reads CASRTSASTDTQYF. In DNA, the CDR3 is TGCGCCAGCAGAACTAGCGCCAGCACAGATACGCAGTATTTT.

This clone was observed a single time. CDR3 region: CASSLGSGRADTQYF. The CDR3 coding sequence is TGTGCCAGCAGCTTGGGTAGCGGGAGAGCAGATACGCAGTATTTT. The V and J genes are TRBV5-4 and TRBJ2-3; TRBD2 agrees at 9 bases. Germline loops: CDR1 SGHNT, CDR2 YYREEE (reference sequence). With 0 bases clipped from V and 4 bases from J, the junction kept 3 bases outside the gene matches. The CDR3 is 15 amino acids.

This rearrangement joins TRBV18 to TRBJ2-7; D remains unclear. The CDR3 spans 13 residues. With 8 bases removed from V and 0 bases from J, the gap between germline ends came to 11 bases. Germline V gene lookup returns CDR1 KGHSH and CDR2 LQKENI. For the CDR3, the DNA is TGTGCCAGCCTACAGTCCTTCTCCTACGAGCAGTACTTC. Its translation is CASLQSFSYEQYF.

This chain uses TRBV28 with TRBJ2-2; TRBD1 aligns across 8 bases. V dropped 6 bases and J dropped 0; count of bases not matched to a gene: 3. Per the germline V gene, CDR1 is MDHEN and CDR2 is SYDVKM. This CDR3 comprises 15 residues. Here the CDR3 reads CASSRTGPNTGELFF. Here the CDR3 DNA reads TGTGCCAGCAGCCGGACAGGGCCGAACACCGGGGAGCTGTTTTTT. Drawing the rest from reference TRBV28 and TRBJ2-2, the complete variable domain is DVKVTQSSRYLVKRTGEKVFLECVQDMDHENMFWYRQDPGLGLRLIYFSYDVKMKEKGDIPEGYSVSREKKERFSLILESASTNQTSMYLCASSRTGPNTGELFFGEGSRLTVL.

The chain combines TRBV30 with TRBJ2-3, with 9 bases that match TRBD2. Germline assignment: CDR1 GTSNPN and CDR2 SVGIG (reference sequence). The CDR3 is 15 residues long. V lost 1 base, J lost 4 bases, and 6 bases stayed unmatched. Here the CDR3 reads CAWSAGTSYPDTQYF. The CDR3 region has the DNA TGTGCCTGGAGTGCCGGGACTAGCTATCCAGATACGCAGTATTTT.

Only one count was recorded for this clone. The V call is TRBV3-1 (or the pseudogene TRBV3-2), the J call TRBJ2-1, with D possibly TRBD2 on 5 matching bases. The CDR3 is 11 amino acids. Deletions cut 0 bases from V and 15 bases from J, with 9 bases between. Per germline, CDR1 LGHDT and CDR2 YNNKEL (reference sequence). CDR3 sequence: CASSQEGEGFF. The CDR3 nucleotides are TGTGCCAGCAGCCAAGAGGGAGAGGGGTTCTTC.

Regarding this clone: The identical CDR3 is also encoded by other nucleotide sequences in the sample. This chain connects TRBV20-1 to TRBJ2-5; D not resolved. In germline, CDR1 is DFQATT, CDR2 SNEGSKA (reference sequence). Between the trimmed V and J ends, which lost 6 bases and 2 bases, there was a span of 7 bases. This CDR3 region has 11 residues. CDR3 in DNA: TGCAGTGCACAGTTTCAAGAGACCCAGTACTTC. Encoded protein: CSAQFQETQYF.

V is TRBV21-1 and J is TRBJ1-2; the DNA was not used to check the table's D call, TRBD1. TRBV21-1 is termed a pseudogene. This CDR3 is 12 amino acids long. The CDR3 DNA follows: TGTGCCAGCAGCAAGAGGACAGTTGGCTACACCTTC. Translation gives CASSKRTVGYTF.

The chain couples TRBV12-3 or TRBV12-4 to TRBJ2-7; no clear D gene. The V end was cut by 5 bases, the J end by 7 bases, with 12 bases between. The CDR3 covers 12 residues. Here the CDR3 reads CASSPYLREQYF. The CDR3 nucleotides are TGTGCCAGCAGTCCTTACTTGAGGGAGCAGTACTTC.

This chain links TRBV6-5 with TRBJ2-1, with D possibly TRBD2 on 5 matching bases. Germline CDR1 is MNHEY and CDR2 is SVGAGI. This CDR3 contains 12 residues. Trimming removed 10 bases from V and 7 bases from J, with 14 bases in between. The chain's CDR3 is CATEGRVNEQFF. CDR3 DNA sequence: TGTGCCACCGAGGGCCGGGTTAATGAGCAGTTCTTC.